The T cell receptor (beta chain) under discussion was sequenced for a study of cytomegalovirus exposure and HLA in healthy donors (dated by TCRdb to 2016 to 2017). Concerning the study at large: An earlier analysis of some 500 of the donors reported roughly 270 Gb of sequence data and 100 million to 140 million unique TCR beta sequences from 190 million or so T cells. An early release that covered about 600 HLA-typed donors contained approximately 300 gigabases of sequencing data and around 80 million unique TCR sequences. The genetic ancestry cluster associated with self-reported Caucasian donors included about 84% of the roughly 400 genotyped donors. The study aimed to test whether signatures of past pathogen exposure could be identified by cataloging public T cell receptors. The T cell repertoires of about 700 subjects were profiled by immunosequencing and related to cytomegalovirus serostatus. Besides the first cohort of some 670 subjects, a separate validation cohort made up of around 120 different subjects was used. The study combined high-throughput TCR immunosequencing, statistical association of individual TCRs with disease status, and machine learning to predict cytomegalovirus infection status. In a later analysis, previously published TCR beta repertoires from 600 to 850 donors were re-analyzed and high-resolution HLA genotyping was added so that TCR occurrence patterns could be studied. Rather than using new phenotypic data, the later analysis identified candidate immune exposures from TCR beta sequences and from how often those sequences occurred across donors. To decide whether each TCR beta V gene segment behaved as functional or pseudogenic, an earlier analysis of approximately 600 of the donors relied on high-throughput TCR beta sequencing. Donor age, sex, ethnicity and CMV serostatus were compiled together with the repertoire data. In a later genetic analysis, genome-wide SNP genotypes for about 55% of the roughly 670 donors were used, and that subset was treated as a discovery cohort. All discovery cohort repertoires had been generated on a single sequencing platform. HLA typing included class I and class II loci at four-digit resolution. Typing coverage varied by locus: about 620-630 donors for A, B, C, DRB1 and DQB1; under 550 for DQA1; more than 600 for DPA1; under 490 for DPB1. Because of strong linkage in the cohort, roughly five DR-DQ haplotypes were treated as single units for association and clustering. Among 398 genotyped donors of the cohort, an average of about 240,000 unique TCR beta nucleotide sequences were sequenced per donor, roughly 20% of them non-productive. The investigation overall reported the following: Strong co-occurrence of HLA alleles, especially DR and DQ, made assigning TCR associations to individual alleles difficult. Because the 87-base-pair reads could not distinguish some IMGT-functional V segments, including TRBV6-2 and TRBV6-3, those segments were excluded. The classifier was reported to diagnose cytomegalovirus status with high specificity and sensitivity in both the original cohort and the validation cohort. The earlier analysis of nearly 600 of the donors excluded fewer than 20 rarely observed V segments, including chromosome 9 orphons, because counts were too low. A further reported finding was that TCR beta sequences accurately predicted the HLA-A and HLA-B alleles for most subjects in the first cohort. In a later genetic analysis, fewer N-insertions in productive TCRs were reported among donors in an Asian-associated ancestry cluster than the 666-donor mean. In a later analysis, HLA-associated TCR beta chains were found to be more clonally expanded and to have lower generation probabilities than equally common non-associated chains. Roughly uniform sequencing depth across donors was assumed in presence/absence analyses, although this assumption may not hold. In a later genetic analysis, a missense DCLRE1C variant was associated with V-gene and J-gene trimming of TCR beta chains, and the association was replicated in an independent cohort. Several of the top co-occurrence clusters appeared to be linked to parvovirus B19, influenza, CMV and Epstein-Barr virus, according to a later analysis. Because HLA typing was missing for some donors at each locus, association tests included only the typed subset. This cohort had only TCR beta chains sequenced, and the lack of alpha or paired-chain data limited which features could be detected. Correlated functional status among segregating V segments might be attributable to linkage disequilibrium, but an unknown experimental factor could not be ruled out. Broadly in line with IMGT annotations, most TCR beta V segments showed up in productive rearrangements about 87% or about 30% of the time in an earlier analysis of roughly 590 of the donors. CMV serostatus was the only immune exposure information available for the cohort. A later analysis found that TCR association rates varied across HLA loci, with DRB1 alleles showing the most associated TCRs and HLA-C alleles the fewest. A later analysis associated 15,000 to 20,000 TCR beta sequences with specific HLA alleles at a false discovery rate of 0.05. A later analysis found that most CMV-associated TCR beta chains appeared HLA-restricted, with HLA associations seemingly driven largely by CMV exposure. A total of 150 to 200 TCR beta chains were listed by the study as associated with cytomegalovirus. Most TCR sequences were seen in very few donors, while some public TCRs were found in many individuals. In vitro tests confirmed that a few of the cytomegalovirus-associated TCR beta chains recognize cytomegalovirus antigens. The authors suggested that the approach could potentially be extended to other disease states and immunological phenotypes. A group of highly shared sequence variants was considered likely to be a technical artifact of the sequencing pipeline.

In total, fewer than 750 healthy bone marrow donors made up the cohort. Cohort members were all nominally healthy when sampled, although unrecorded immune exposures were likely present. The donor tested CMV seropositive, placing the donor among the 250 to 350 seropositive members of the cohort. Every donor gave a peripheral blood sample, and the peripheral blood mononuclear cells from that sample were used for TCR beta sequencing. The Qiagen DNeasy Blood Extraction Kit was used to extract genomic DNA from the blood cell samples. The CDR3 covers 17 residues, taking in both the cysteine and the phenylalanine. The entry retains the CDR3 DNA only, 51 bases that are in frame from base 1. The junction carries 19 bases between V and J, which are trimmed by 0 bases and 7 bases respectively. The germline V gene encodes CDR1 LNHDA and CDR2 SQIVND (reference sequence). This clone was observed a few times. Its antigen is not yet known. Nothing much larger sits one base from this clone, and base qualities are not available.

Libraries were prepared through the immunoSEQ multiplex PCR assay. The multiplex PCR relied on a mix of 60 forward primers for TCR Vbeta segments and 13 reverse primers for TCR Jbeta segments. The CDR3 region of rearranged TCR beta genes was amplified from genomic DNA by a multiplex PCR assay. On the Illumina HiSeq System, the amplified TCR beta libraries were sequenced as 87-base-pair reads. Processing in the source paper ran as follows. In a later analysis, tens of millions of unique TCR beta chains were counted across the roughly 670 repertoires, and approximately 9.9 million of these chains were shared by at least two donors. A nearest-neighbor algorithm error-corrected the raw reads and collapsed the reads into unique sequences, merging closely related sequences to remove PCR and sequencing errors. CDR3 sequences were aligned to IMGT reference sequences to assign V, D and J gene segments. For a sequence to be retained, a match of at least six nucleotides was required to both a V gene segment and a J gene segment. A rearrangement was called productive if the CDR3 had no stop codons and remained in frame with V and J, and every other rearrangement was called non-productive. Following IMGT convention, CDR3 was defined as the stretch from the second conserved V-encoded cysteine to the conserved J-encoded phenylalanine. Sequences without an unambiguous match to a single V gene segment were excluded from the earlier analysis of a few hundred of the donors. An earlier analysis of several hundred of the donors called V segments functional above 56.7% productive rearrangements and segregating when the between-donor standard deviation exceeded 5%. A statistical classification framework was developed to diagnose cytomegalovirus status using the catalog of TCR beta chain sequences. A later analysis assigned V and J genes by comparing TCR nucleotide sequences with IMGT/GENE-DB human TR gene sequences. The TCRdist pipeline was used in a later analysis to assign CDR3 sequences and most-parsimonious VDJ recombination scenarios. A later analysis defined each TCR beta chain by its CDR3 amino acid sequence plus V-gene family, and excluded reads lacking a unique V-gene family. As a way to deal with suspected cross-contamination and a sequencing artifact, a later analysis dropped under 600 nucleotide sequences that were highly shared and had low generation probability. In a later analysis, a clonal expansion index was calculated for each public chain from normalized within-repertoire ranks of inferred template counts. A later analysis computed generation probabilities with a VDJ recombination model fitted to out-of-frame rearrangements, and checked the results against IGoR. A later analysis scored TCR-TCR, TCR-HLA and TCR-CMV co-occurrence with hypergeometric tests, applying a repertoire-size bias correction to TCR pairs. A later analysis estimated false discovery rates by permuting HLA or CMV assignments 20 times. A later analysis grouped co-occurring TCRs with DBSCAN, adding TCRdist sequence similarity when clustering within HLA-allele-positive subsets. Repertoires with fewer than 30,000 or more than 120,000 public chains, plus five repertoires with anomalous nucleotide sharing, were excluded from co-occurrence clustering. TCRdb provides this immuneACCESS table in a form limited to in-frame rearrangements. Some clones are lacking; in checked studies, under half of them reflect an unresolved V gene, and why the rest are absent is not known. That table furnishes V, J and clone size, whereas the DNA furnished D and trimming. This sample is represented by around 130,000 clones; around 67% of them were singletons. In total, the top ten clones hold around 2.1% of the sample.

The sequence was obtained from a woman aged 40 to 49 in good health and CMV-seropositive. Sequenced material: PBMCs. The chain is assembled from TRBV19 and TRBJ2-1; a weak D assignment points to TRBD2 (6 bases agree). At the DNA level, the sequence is TGTGCCAGTAGTATAGATCTGAGACCTGGGGGGTTTAATGAGCAGTTCTTC. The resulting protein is CASSIDLRPGGFNEQFF.